This TCR beta chain appears in the sequencing data of a study of T-cell reconstitution after alpha-beta-depleted transplantation in children. The library targeted TCRbeta and was prepared with unique molecular identifiers. TCRdb reprocessed the PCR reads via MiXCR and lists one record per CDR3 protein. The sample records nearly 350,000 distinct CDR3 sequences, under 20% being singletons. Notes on this clonotype: Its antigen is still unknown. The junction does not match germline at one end; this may be a read error.

Per germline, CDR1 MDHEN and CDR2 SYDVKM. The CDR3 covers 11 residues. Study observations and caveats: Alpha-beta T cells present about two months after transplant were reported to originate from several hundred expanded graft clones.

The input for sequencing was PBMCs, mostly from graft donor cells, taken 360 days after TCRalphabeta/CD19-depleted stem cell transplant. V gene TRBV28 combines with J gene TRBJ2-7, with a possible D match to TRBD1 (6 bases). This sequence originates from a male patient under 10 years old who had a stem cell transplant for acute lymphoblastic leukemia, so the T cells may come from the graft donor. DNA for the CDR3: TGTGCCATCAGTTTAGGGGGCGAGCAGTACTTC. As protein: CAISLGGEQYF.